The 10 T cell receptor beta chains given below trace back to one sample, sequenced in a study of blood T cell repertoires in COVID-19. Repertoires were generated with immunoSEQ multiplex PCR, while TCRdb's copy carries only in-frame clones and drops some. The repertoire includes 270,000 or so clones, less than 85% of them detected once, and 1.4% to 1.5% sits in the top ten. Sequencing was done on a sample of peripheral blood. The receptors shown here come from a human donor with COVID-19, enrolled during active disease. The donor label of this sample is uncertain.

This sequence joins TRBV19 and TRBJ1-5, with 8 bases that match TRBD1. The junction had 7 bases not matched to a gene; V was cut back by 4 bases and J by 2 bases. Germline CDR1 is LNHDA and CDR2 is SQIVND (reference sequence). The CDR3 contains 16 residues. This chain's CDR3 is CASSTRQGPGNQPQHF. The CDR3 DNA reads as TGTGCCAGTAGTACCCGACAGGGGCCCGGCAATCAGCCCCAGCATTTT.

This chain joins TRBV5-6 and TRBJ1-5; D gene ambiguous. Trimming left V 0 bases short and J 4 bases short, with 23 bases between. Per germline, CDR1 SGHDT and CDR2 YYEEEE. The CDR3 has 19 residues. As DNA, the CDR3 is TGTGCCAGCAGCTTGGGATCGGGGATCGATCTCGCGGGTAATCAGCCCCAGCATTTT. Residues: CASSLGSGIDLAGNQPQHF. Full variable domain (outside the CDR3, taken from reference TRBV5-6 and TRBJ1-5): DAGVTQSPTHLIKTRGQQVTLRCSPKSGHDTVSWYQQALGQGPQFIFQYYEEEERQRGNFPDRFSGHQFPNYSSELNVNALLLGDSALYLCASSLGSGIDLAGNQPQHFGDGTRLSIL.

The chain joins TRBV5-6 to TRBJ2-2, with D uncertain. This CDR3 has 13 residues. From germline, CDR1 is SGHDT and CDR2 YYEEEE. V lost 1 base, J lost 5 bases, and 6 bases lay in between. This CDR3 reads CASSLYRTGELFF. CDR3 nucleotides: TGTGCCAGCAGCTTGTACCGGACCGGGGAGCTGTTTTTT. The variable domain in full, with the rest retrieved from reference TRBV5-6 and TRBJ2-2, is DAGVTQSPTHLIKTRGQQVTLRCSPKSGHDTVSWYQQALGQGPQFIFQYYEEEERQRGNFPDRFSGHQFPNYSSELNVNALLLGDSALYLCASSLYRTGELFFGEGSRLTVL.

The V and J genes are TRBV21-1 and TRBJ1-3; TRBD1 is taken as the D call from the table, unchecked against the DNA. TRBV21-1 is shown as a pseudogene. The CDR3 is made up of 17 amino acids. This CDR3 is CASSNRDRVGCWNTIYF. The CDR3 DNA reads as TGTGCCAGCAGCAATAGGGACAGGGTAGGTTGTTGGAACACCATATATTTT.

V gene TRBV5-1 combines with J gene TRBJ2-1; 9 bases map to TRBD1. Germline V gene lookup returns CDR1 SGHRS and CDR2 YFSETQ. Trimming removed 4 bases from V and 7 bases from J; junction bases left unmatched: 6. The CDR3 has 14 amino acids. For the CDR3, the DNA is TGCGCCAGCAGCCTCAGGACAGGGGCGAATGAGCAGTTCTTC. As protein: CASSLRTGANEQFF.

The genes are TRBV6-5 and TRBJ1-1; 10 bases match TRBD1. The CDR3 loop spans 15 amino acids. The V gene's germline CDR1 is MNHEY and CDR2 SVGAGI. Trimming took 6 bases from V and 6 from J; bases not matched to a gene: 10. The CDR3 sequence: CASRPDRGVRAEAFF. As DNA, the CDR3 is TGTGCCAGCAGACCGGACAGGGGGGTGAGAGCTGAAGCTTTCTTT.

V usage is TRBV5-1 and J usage is TRBJ2-1; D possibly corresponds to TRBD2 (7 bases). CDR3 length: 15 amino acids. V shed 7 bases and J shed 5 bases, with 19 bases lying between them. Germline CDR1 is SGHRS and CDR2 is YFSETQ. In nucleotides, the CDR3 is TGCGCCAGCGGCAAACAGGGTGCGGGGGACAATGAGCAGTTCTTC. Translation gives CASGKQGAGDNEQFF.

This chain links TRBV2 with TRBJ2-7, with 8 bases lining up with TRBD1. With V trimmed by 1 base and J by 6 bases, 5 bases remained unmatched. The length of the CDR3 is 14 residues. Per germline, CDR1 SNHLY and CDR2 FYNNEI. DNA of the CDR3: TGTGCCAGCAGTGAAGGCGCAGGGGGCATCGAGCAGTACTTC. Encoded protein: CASSEGAGGIEQYF.

The V and J genes are TRBV20-1 and TRBJ1-2; unclear D gene. Between the trimmed V and J ends, which lost 6 bases and 3 bases, there was a span of 8 bases. CDR1 and CDR2 (germline): DFQATT, SNEGSKA (reference sequence). The CDR3 is 11 residues long. CDR3 in amino acids: CSALRDYGYTF. CDR3 bases: TGCAGTGCCCTGAGAGACTATGGCTACACCTTC.

The CDR3 sequence is CASSLDRVLDTIYF. As DNA, the CDR3 is TGTGCCAGCAGCTTAGACAGGGTGCTGGACACCATATATTTT. V gene TRBV5-4 combines with J gene TRBJ1-3, with 7 positions matching TRBD1. CDR3 length: 14 amino acids. V was clipped by 2 bases and J by 8 bases; unmatched bases: 7. CDR1 and CDR2 (germline): SGHNT, YYREEE (reference sequence).